This T cell receptor beta chain was captured in a study of T cells in Graves' hyperthyroidism and ophthalmopathy. This clonotype has ten or more counts. The target antigen is unknown. RNA transcripts were the template for amplifying TCR beta CDR3 regions. During a first-round RT-PCR of the TCR CDR3, the HTBI primer set was used. TCRdb re-analysed the multiplex PCR reads in MiXCR, keeping a single row per CDR3 protein. The sample records about 95,000 distinct CDR3 sequences, roughly 39% being singletons. General observations from the study: Ophthalmopathy prediction by the model preceded onset by a median approximately 6.9 months.

Absence of ophthalmopathy progression within 18 months defined stable Graves' hyperthyroidism. The study based diagnoses on clinical symptoms, serum thyroxine and TRAb, thyroid ultrasound and orbital computed tomography. What was sequenced was peripheral blood or thyroid tissue (not recorded which). This clonotype originated in a woman in her twenties or thirties with Graves' hyperthyroidism.

The CDR3: CSARGRSVGTQYF. CDR3 nucleotides: TGCAGTGCTAGAGGCCGGTCGGTTGGTACGCAGTATTTT. The chain employs TRBV20-1 and TRBJ2-3; D unclear. CDR3 length: 13 residues. Trimming took 1 base from V and 8 from J, leaving 13 bases between them. CDR1 and CDR2 from the germline V gene are DFQATT and SNEGSKA (reference sequence).